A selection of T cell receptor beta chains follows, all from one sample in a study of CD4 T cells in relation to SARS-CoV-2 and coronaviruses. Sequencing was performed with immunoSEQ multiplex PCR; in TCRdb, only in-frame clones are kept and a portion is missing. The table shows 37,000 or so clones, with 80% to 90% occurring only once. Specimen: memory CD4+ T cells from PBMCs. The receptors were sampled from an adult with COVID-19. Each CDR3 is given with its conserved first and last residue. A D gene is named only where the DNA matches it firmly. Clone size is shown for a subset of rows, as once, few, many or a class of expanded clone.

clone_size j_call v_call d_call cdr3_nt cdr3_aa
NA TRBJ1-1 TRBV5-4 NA TGTGCCAGCAGCTTAGGCGGGACTGGGGAAGCTTTCTTT CASSLGGTGEAFF
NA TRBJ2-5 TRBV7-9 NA TGTGCCAGCAGCTTATGGCACCAGGGTTACGAGACCCAGTACTTC CASSLWHQGYETQYF
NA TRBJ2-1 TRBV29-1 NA TGCAGCGTTAATATCGGTGAGCAGTTCTTC CSVNIGEQFF
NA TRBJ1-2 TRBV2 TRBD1 TGTGCCAGCGATAGTTCGAGGGTTGCAGGGGGTGGCTACACCTTC CASDSSRVAGGGYTF
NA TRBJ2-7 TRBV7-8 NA TGTGCCAGCAGCCCCCGGGCTGGGCGGACCTACGAGCAGTACTTC CASSPRAGRTYEQYF
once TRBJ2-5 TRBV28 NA TGTGCCAGCAGTGGGGGCCTACGTAGGGTGGAGACCCAGTACTTC CASSGGLRRVETQYF
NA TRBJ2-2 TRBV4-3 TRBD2 TGCGCCAGCAGCCTAGCGGGCACCGGGGAGCTGTTTTTT CASSLAGTGELFF
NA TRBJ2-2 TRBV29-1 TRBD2 TGCAGCGTTGAAGATGGGTTTAGCGGGAGGGCCCGGGGAACCGGGGAGCTGTTTTTT CSVEDGFSGRARGTGELFF
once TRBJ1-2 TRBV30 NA TGTGCCTGGAGTGTCAGTCGTGTATGGGGAAACTATGGCTACACCTTC CAWSVSRVWGNYGYTF
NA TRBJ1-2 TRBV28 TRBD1 TGTGCCAGCAGTTTCGGGGGACAGAGGGATGGCTACACCTTC CASSFGGQRDGYTF
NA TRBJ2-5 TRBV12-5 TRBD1 TGTGCTAGTGGTTTGGGGGACAGCCAAGAGACCCAGTACTTC CASGLGDSQETQYF
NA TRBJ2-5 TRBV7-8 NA TGTGCCAGCAGCTTCCCGGGAGTAGAGACCCAGTACTTC CASSFPGVETQYF
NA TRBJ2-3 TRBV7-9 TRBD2 TGTGCCAGCAGTTTTAGCGGGCTCACAGATACGCAGTATTTT CASSFSGLTDTQYF
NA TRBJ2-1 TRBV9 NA TGTGCCAGCAGCGGGGGCCGGCGGGTCTTCCCGACCTACAATGAGCAGTTCTTC CASSGGRRVFPTYNEQFF
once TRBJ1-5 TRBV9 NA TGTGCCAGCAGCGAATCAGGGGCTAGCAATCAGCCCCAGCATTTT CASSESGASNQPQHF
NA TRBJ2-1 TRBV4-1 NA TGCGCCAGCAGCCAAGGAAGGAACGTCGGTGAGCAGTTCTTC CASSQGRNVGEQFF
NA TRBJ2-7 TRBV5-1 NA TGCGCCAGCAGCTTCCAGGGAGACGAGCAGTACTTC CASSFQGDEQYF
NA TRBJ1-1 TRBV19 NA TGTGCCAGTAGTGGAGGGAGGGGCACTGAAGCTTTCTTT CASSGGRGTEAFF
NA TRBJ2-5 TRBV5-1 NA TGCGCCAGCAGCTTGTTCGCGGGTCAAGAGACCCAGTACTTC CASSLFAGQETQYF
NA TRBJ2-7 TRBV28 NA TGTGCCAGCAGTATTACACTGCGGTACGAGCAGTACTTC CASSITLRYEQYF
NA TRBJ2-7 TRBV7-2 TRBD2 TGTGCCAGCAGCTTAGCCGGCAGCGGGGCCTACGAGCAGTACTTC CASSLAGSGAYEQYF
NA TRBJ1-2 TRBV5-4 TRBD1 TGTGCCAGCAGCTTGGCCGGGACAGTCTATGGCTACACCTTC CASSLAGTVYGYTF
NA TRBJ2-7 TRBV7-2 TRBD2 TGTGCCAGCAGCTTCTCTAAAGCGGGAGGGAACTCCTACGAGCAGTACTTC CASSFSKAGGNSYEQYF
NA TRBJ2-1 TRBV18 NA TGTGCCAGCTCACCACCAGTCTCAGGGCTCTACAATGAGCAGTTCTTC CASSPPVSGLYNEQFF
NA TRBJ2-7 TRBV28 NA TGTGCCAGCAGTTTGACGGGTGGATACGGCGAGCAGTACTTC CASSLTGGYGEQYF
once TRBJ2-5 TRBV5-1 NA TGCGCCAGCAGCTTTGGGTCAGGGGTCCAAGAGACCCAGTACTTC CASSFGSGVQETQYF
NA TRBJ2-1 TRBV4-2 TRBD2 TGTGCCAGCAGCCAAGAATTGGGGGGGGACTACAACAATGAGCAGTTCTTC CASSQELGGDYNNEQFF
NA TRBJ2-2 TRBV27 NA TGTGCTAGCAGGGGATACGGGGAGCTGTTTTTT CASRGYGELFF
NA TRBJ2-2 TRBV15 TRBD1 TGTGCCACCAGCAGAAAATACCTAGGACAGGGGGCGGTTGGGGAGCTGTTTTTT CATSRKYLGQGAVGELFF
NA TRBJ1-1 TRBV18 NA TGTGCCAGCTCACCCGGTTCCAACACTGAAGCTTTCTTT CASSPGSNTEAFF
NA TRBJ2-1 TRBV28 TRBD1 TGTGCCAGCAGTTTACACGACAGGGGGCATCAGTTCTTC CASSLHDRGHQFF
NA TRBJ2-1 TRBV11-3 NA TGTGCCAGCAGCTTAGTAAGGAATGAGCAGTTCTTC CASSLVRNEQFF
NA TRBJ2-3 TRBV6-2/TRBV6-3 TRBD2 TGTGCCAGCAGTTACACTGCGGGGGGGGTCACAGATACGCAGTATTTT CASSYTAGGVTDTQYF
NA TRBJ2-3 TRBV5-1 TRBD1 TGCGCCAGCAGACCGGGACAGAGCACAGATACGCAGTATTTT CASRPGQSTDTQYF
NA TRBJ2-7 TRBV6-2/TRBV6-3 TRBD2 TGTGCCAGCATCCCTCGAGCGGGAGCTTCCTACGAGCAGTACTTC CASIPRAGASYEQYF
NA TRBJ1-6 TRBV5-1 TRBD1 TGCGCCAGCAGCAAAGGACAGGGGAGTAATTCACCCCTCCACTTT CASSKGQGSNSPLHF
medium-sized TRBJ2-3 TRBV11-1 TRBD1 TGTGCCAGCAGCTCCTCTCAGGGGGCGGTAGATACGCAGTATTTT CASSSSQGAVDTQYF
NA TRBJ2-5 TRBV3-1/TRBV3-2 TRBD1 TGTGCCAGCAGCCAACGGACAGGGTGGGAGACCCAGTACTTC CASSQRTGWETQYF
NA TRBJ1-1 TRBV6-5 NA TGTGCCAGCAGACCTCGAAGGGGGAACACTGAAGCTTTCTTT CASRPRRGNTEAFF
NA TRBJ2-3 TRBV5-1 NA TGCGCCAGCAGCTCCCATCCCGGTCGGGGCACAGATACGCAGTATTTT CASSSHPGRGTDTQYF
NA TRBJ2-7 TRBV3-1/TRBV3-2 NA TGTGCCAGCGGCGCGGGACGGTACTACGAGCAGTACTTC CASGAGRYYEQYF
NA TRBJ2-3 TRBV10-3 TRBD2 TGTGCCATCTCCAGCGGGAGAGGAGAAGGCACAGATACGCAGTATTTT CAISSGRGEGTDTQYF
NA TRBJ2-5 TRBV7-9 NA TGTGCCAGCAGCACACAGGGAGTAGAGACCCAGTACTTC CASSTQGVETQYF
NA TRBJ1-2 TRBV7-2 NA TGTGCCAGCAGCTTAGCCAGGGATGCCTATGGCTACACCTTC CASSLARDAYGYTF
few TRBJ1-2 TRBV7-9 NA TGTGCCAGCAGCTTAATTGTGGACTATGGCTACACCTTC CASSLIVDYGYTF
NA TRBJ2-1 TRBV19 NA TGTGCCAGCGGACTCAACAATGAGCAGTTCTTC CASGLNNEQFF
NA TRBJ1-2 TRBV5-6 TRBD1 TGTGCCAGCAGCTTGGGCTCCGGGACAGTCTATACCTATGGCTACACCTTC CASSLGSGTVYTYGYTF
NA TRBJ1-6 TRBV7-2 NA TGTGCCAGCAGAGGGACCGATAATTCACCCCTCCACTTT CASRGTDNSPLHF
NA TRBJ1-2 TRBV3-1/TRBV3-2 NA TGTGCCAGCAGCCAAGATAGGGCCATCTATGGCTACACCTTC CASSQDRAIYGYTF
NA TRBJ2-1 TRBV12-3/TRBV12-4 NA TGTGCCAGCAGTTTAGCCTCCGAGGGTGAGCAGTTCTTC CASSLASEGEQFF
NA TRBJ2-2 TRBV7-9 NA TGTGCCAGCAGCACCAGGGACCCATACACCGGGGAGCTGTTTTTT CASSTRDPYTGELFF
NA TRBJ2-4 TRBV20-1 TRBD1 TGCAGTGCTGGACAGGGAAACATTCAGTACTTC CSAGQGNIQYF
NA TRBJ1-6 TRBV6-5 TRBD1 TGTGCCAGCAGGGACCGGGACAGGGGGCTCCACTTT CASRDRDRGLHF
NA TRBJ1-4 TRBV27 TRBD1 TGTGCCAGCAGTTCCGGACAGGGTTGGGAAAAACTGTTTTTT CASSSGQGWEKLFF
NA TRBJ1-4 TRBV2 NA TGTGCCAGCAGTGAAAGGCTGAGGGGCCTTCGGGAAAAACTGTTTTTT CASSERLRGLREKLFF